The 31 T cell receptor beta chains listed next were all sequenced from one sample in a study of cytomegalovirus exposure and HLA in healthy donors. With 60 Vbeta and 13 Jbeta primers, the PCR was carried out. The table came from immunoSEQ multiplex PCR; TCRdb's copy has only in-frame clones and leaves some out. The sample lists approximately 150,000 clones; over 65% were seen once. Sequencing used PBMCs. These receptors were obtained from a man younger than 35 in good health and CMV-seropositive.

The rearrangement joins TRBV6-5 to TRBJ2-1; a possible D gene is TRBD2 (5 bases). Germline CDR1 is MNHEY and CDR2 is SVGAGI. CDR3 size: 16 residues. Deletions cut 4 bases from V and 8 bases from J, with 21 bases between. Written as DNA, the CDR3 is TGTGCCAGCAGTTTTCGACAATCTGGAGGTAGAGATGAGCAGTTCTTC. Translated, it gives CASSFRQSGGRDEQFF.

This clone is a singleton in its sample. The rearrangement links TRBV7-9 to TRBJ2-3; D call uncertain. The CDR3 consists of 14 residues. From germline, CDR1 is SEHNR and CDR2 FQNEAQ (reference sequence). Trimming removed 6 bases from V and 0 bases from J, with 10 bases in between. The CDR3: CASSPLTSTDTQYF. CDR3 in DNA: TGTGCCAGCAGTCCCCTTACTAGCACAGATACGCAGTATTTT.

This chain connects TRBV7-3 to TRBJ2-1, with D possibly TRBD2 on 7 matching bases. Trimming removed 2 bases from V and 7 bases from J, with 12 bases in between. The germline V gene encodes CDR1 SGHTA and CDR2 FQGTGA. The CDR3 spans 14 residues. The DNA of the CDR3 is TGTGCCAGCAGCTTAGAGGGGGGGTGGAATGAGCAGTTCTTC. Protein sequence: CASSLEGGWNEQFF.

This clone was counted a single time. V usage is TRBV6-1 and J usage is TRBJ1-6; 9 nucleotides match TRBD1. CDR1 and CDR2 (germline): MNHNS, SASEGT. CDR3 size: 14 residues. V shed 6 bases, J shed 7 bases, and the junction held 4 bases outside the gene matches. In DNA form, the CDR3 reads TGTGCCAGCAGCGTAGGGACAGGGAATTCACCCCTCCACTTT. Translation gives CASSVGTGNSPLHF.

The V and J genes are TRBV28 and TRBJ2-3; the match to TRBD1 covers 7 bases. CDR1 is MDHEN and CDR2 is SYDVKM in the germline V gene. This CDR3 comprises 15 residues. J gave up 4 bases and V 5 bases, and 9 bases lay outside the gene matches. The CDR3: CASSLSRQGADTQYF. The CDR3 DNA follows: TGTGCCAGCAGTCTAAGCAGACAGGGCGCAGATACGCAGTATTTT. Full variable domain (rest looked up from reference TRBV28 and TRBJ2-3): DVKVTQSSRYLVKRTGEKVFLECVQDMDHENMFWYRQDPGLGLRLIYFSYDVKMKEKGDIPEGYSVSREKKERFSLILESASTNQTSMYLCASSLSRQGADTQYFGPGTRLTVL.

The chain uses TRBV7-2 and TRBJ1-1; 8 positions match TRBD1. The CDR3 loop spans 15 amino acids. With V trimmed by 4 bases and J by 3 bases, 7 bases remained unmatched. Germline V CDR1 and CDR2: SGHTA, FQGNSA. CDR3 amino acids: CASSSGGGSYTEAFF. Here the CDR3 DNA reads TGTGCCAGCAGCTCAGGGGGCGGGTCGTACACTGAAGCTTTCTTT.

This chain joins TRBV25-1 and TRBJ2-1, with D maybe TRBD2 (6 bases). V was clipped by 2 bases and J by 2 bases, with 7 bases between them. Germline V gives CDR1 MGHDK, CDR2 SYGVNS. The CDR3 totals 14 residues. This CDR3 reads CASSETSTYNEQFF. In DNA form, the CDR3 reads TGTGCCAGCAGTGAAACTAGCACCTACAATGAGCAGTTCTTC.

DNA of the CDR3: TGTGCTAGTGGTTCCCTAGGAGAGGAGCAGTTCTTC. The encoded protein is CASGSLGEEQFF. The V call is TRBV12-5, the J call TRBJ2-1; D not certain. Looked up from germline, CDR1 is LGHNT and CDR2 is FRNRAP. CDR3 length: 12 amino acids. With 4 bases removed from V and 10 bases from J, the gap between germline ends came to 11 bases.

This chain connects TRBV6-1 to TRBJ2-7, with 8 bases identical to TRBD1. CDR1 is MNHNS, CDR2 SASEGT, per germline. The length of the CDR3 is 14 residues. With 5 bases clipped from V and 6 bases from J, the junction kept 9 bases outside the gene matches. DNA of the CDR3: TGTGCCAGCAGTCGAGAAGTCAGGGGGCGCGAGCAGTACGTC. Its protein product is CASSREVRGREQYV.

A few counts support this clone. This chain uses TRBV7-9 with TRBJ2-7; D possibly corresponds to TRBD2 (6 bases). Germline CDR1 and CDR2: SEHNR and FQNEAQ (reference sequence). The length of the CDR3 is 12 residues. V lost 5 bases to trimming and J lost 7 bases, with 12 bases between them. This CDR3 reads CASSNGGPEQYV. Written as DNA, the CDR3 is TGTGCCAGCAGCAACGGGGGTCCTGAGCAGTACGTC.

In its sample, this clone was seen once. The chain combines TRBV6-1 with TRBJ2-7; TRBD2 agrees at 12 bases. After removal of 6 bases from V and 6 bases from J, the junction contained 6 bases not matched to a gene. The CDR3 sequence is 14 residues long. Germline CDR1 and CDR2: MNHNS and SASEGT. Here the CDR3 DNA reads TGTGCCAGCAGACGGACTAGCGGGGATTCCGAGCAGTACGTC. It translates to CASRRTSGDSEQYV.

The chain joins TRBV14 to TRBJ1-1; no firm D call. V lost 0 bases, J lost 5 bases, and 13 bases lay in between. Germline CDR1 is SGHDN and CDR2 is FVKESK. The CDR3 covers 15 residues. The CDR3 sequence is CASSQDVRPGTEAFF. CDR3 DNA: TGTGCCAGCAGCCAAGATGTCCGGCCGGGGACTGAAGCTTTCTTT.

This chain connects TRBV18 to TRBJ1-2; a possible D gene is TRBD1 (5 bases). The CDR3 is made up of 13 amino acids. Germline assignment: CDR1 KGHSH and CDR2 LQKENI. Between the trimmed V and J ends, which lost 0 bases and 5 bases, there was a span of 7 bases. The CDR3: CASSPPAGYGYTF. The CDR3, as DNA: TGTGCCAGCTCACCACCGGCAGGGTATGGCTACACCTTC.

CDR3: CAWSRGNTGELFF. The CDR3 bases are TGTGCCTGGAGTAGGGGAAACACCGGGGAGCTGTTTTTT. This rearrangement joins TRBV30 to TRBJ2-2, with D perhaps matching TRBD1 (5 bases). The V gene lost 2 bases and the J gene lost 2 bases, with 6 bases spanning the gap. Germline values: CDR1 GTSNPN, CDR2 SVGIG (reference sequence). CDR3 length: 13 residues.

The rearrangement joins TRBV12-5 to TRBJ2-1; D ambiguous. Per germline, CDR1 LGHNT and CDR2 FRNRAP. Deletions cut 3 bases from V and 0 bases from J, with 30 bases between. The CDR3 runs 22 residues. Here the CDR3 reads CASGLFPNPYQRDLSSYNEQFF. Written as DNA, the CDR3 is TGTGCTAGTGGTTTATTCCCTAACCCATATCAGCGCGACCTTAGCTCCTACAATGAGCAGTTCTTC.

A few counts support this clone. The chain uses TRBV7-2 and TRBJ1-4; 9 nucleotides agree with TRBD1. The V gene's germline CDR1 is SGHTA and CDR2 FQGNSA. This CDR3 is 14 amino acids long. V shed 5 bases, J shed 8 bases, and the junction held 6 bases outside the gene matches. The DNA for the CDR3 is TGTGCCAGCAGCCTGCGACAGGGGGGAGAAAAACTGTTTTTT. Its translation is CASSLRQGGEKLFF.

V gene TRBV5-6 combines with J gene TRBJ2-5; D is perhaps TRBD2 (7 bases). CDR1 is SGHDT and CDR2 is YYEEEE in the germline V gene. The CDR3 has 17 residues. V was clipped by 0 bases and J by 2 bases, with 17 bases between them. CDR3 in amino acids: CASSLAIWGGHQETQYF. In DNA form, the CDR3 reads TGTGCCAGCAGCTTGGCCATATGGGGGGGCCATCAAGAGACCCAGTACTTC.

V gene TRBV6-5 combines with J gene TRBJ2-1; TRBD1 agrees at 10 bases. From germline, CDR1 is MNHEY and CDR2 SVGAGI. The CDR3 extends over 13 amino acids. V lost 5 bases to trimming and J lost 8 bases; unmatched junction nucleotides: 3. The CDR3 region is CASSVTGGHEQFF. The CDR3 DNA sequence: TGTGCCAGCAGTGTGACAGGGGGCCATGAGCAGTTCTTC.

For the CDR3, the DNA is TGTGCCAGCAGCCCGGACAGTTATCAGCCCCAGCATTTT. Translating gives CASSPDSYQPQHF. This rearrangement joins TRBV7-8 to TRBJ1-5, with D possibly matching TRBD1 (6 bases). The CDR3 consists of 13 residues. Germline V gives CDR1 SGHVS, CDR2 FQNEAQ. V was cut by 5 bases and J by 5 bases, with 10 bases left in between.

CDR3 nucleotides: TGTGCCAGCAGCGGAGGGTGGAACACTGAAGCTTTCTTT. The encoded protein is CASSGGWNTEAFF. The chain recombines TRBV7-9 with TRBJ1-1, with D unresolved. With 5 bases removed from V and 1 base from J, the gap between germline ends came to 8 bases. Germline V lookup: CDR1 SEHNR, CDR2 FQNEAQ (reference sequence). This CDR3 region has 13 residues.

This clone was seen a handful of times. The CDR3 sequence is CASNTLGRSQEKLFF. In DNA, the CDR3 is TGTGCCAGCAATACACTAGGGAGGAGCCAGGAAAAACTGTTTTTT. This chain uses TRBV28 with TRBJ1-4, with D unresolved. Germline V gene lookup returns CDR1 MDHEN and CDR2 SYDVKM. The V end was cut by 7 bases, the J end by 8 bases, with 20 bases between. CDR3 size: 15 residues.

CDR3 coding DNA: TGTGCCAGCAGCTTGGTACCAGGGAATCAGCCCCAGCATTTT. This codes for CASSLVPGNQPQHF. The chain carries TRBV5-8 and TRBJ1-5, with a weak D call TRBD1 (5 bases). The germline CDR1 and CDR2 sequences are SGHTS and YDEGEE. The V end lost 0 bases, the J end lost 4 bases, and 8 bases lay between the germline ends. CDR3 length equals 14 residues.

This chain joins TRBV11-2 and TRBJ1-1; 7 bases fit TRBD1. Trimming at V came to 6 bases and at J to 10 bases, leaving 5 bases not matched to a gene. This CDR3 has 11 residues. Germline values: CDR1 SGHAT, CDR2 FQNNGV. Here the CDR3 reads CASSTDRAAFF. CDR3 sequence (DNA): TGTGCCAGCAGTACTGACAGGGCAGCTTTCTTT.

V gene TRBV12-5 combines with J gene TRBJ2-1; 7 bases agree with TRBD1. The germline V gene has CDR1 LGHNT and CDR2 FRNRAP. CDR3 size: 19 residues. The V gene end was trimmed by 0 bases and the J gene end by 0 bases; junction bases not matched to a gene: 11. In DNA form, the CDR3 reads TGTGCTAGTGGTTTGGTCCTTTCCGGGACAGCAAGCTCCTACAATGAGCAGTTCTTC. Translating gives CASGLVLSGTASSYNEQFF.

The chain recombines TRBV19 with TRBJ1-4; weak D call: TRBD1 (6 bases). The V gene's germline CDR1 is LNHDA and CDR2 SQIVND (reference sequence). The CDR3 has 15 amino acids. The V end lost 5 bases, the J end lost 8 bases, and 18 bases lay between the germline ends. As DNA, the CDR3 is TGTGCCAGTAGTCCCCTTCACAGGGTGGGGGAAAAACTGTTTTTT. Residues: CASSPLHRVGEKLFF.

The chain employs TRBV6-5 and TRBJ1-1; TRBD1 agrees at 7 bases. CDR3 length: 12 residues. The V and J ends lost 5 bases and 11 bases, in that order; junction bases with no gene match: 8. Germline CDR1 and CDR2: MNHEY and SVGAGI. The CDR3 is CASSPDRVLAFF. The CDR3 DNA reads as TGTGCCAGCAGTCCCGACAGGGTGCTGGCTTTCTTT.

This clone was counted a few times. The V gene is TRBV11-2, the J gene TRBJ1-3; D is perhaps TRBD1 (6 bases). Germline V lookup: CDR1 SGHAT, CDR2 FQNNGV. The CDR3 has 15 amino acids. The ends were cut back, 4 bases at V and 1 base at J, with 11 bases in the middle. For the CDR3, the DNA is TGTGCCAGCAGCTCCTATACAGGGTCTGGAAACACCATATATTTT. Translating it yields CASSSYTGSGNTIYF.

This clone was counted a few times. V is TRBV14 and J is TRBJ2-1; 9 nucleotides align to TRBD1. The CDR3 runs to 18 residues. Germline lookup yields CDR1 SGHDN and CDR2 FVKESK. With 3 bases clipped from V and 1 base from J, the junction kept 10 bases outside the gene matches. CDR3 sequence reads: CASSQTEGTGLSYNEQFF. CDR3 in DNA: TGTGCCAGCAGCCAGACGGAAGGGACAGGGTTGTCCTACAATGAGCAGTTCTTC.

V gene TRBV11-2 combines with J gene TRBJ2-7, with D possibly TRBD2 on 6 matching bases. Germline CDR1 is SGHAT and CDR2 is FQNNGV. The V gene lost 0 bases and the J gene lost 4 bases, with 16 bases spanning the gap. This CDR3 comprises 16 residues. The CDR3 is CASSLEGGPRRYEQYV. Here the CDR3 DNA reads TGTGCCAGCAGCTTAGAAGGAGGGCCTCGCCGTTACGAGCAGTACGTC.

The chain carries TRBV7-9 and TRBJ1-5; the D gene is possibly TRBD1 (6 bases). Deletions cut 1 base from V and 6 bases from J, with 10 bases between. The CDR3 runs 14 residues. Germline loops: CDR1 SEHNR, CDR2 FQNEAQ (reference sequence). The CDR3 bases are TGTGCCAGCAGCTTAGGGTCAGGGGTTCAGCCCCAGCATTTT. As protein: CASSLGSGVQPQHF.

The chain couples TRBV11-3 to TRBJ2-3, with 7 bases fitting TRBD1. This CDR3 comprises 16 residues. Germline CDR1 SGHNT, CDR2 YENEEA. With 4 bases clipped from V and 4 bases from J, the junction kept 11 bases outside the gene matches. CDR3 nucleotide sequence: TGTGCCAGCAGCTCCGGCCGGACAGGCCAGCCAGATACGCAGTATTTT. As protein: CASSSGRTGQPDTQYF.